This T cell receptor beta chain was retrieved from a study of blood T cells in healthy people across ages (dated by TCRdb to between 2015 and 2017). With respect to the entire study: In model experiments, roughly one uniquely barcoded TCR beta cDNA molecule per two T cells was captured by template switching. The study measured age-related changes in TCR beta repertoire diversity using deep sequencing normalized with unique cDNA molecular identifiers. Donors were grouped into four age groups: young (average approximately 16 years), middle-aged (39), aged (62) and long-lived (approximately 78). Donors of different ages were randomly distributed across sequencing lanes to avoid experimental bias. Two additional independent replicas of 1 million unique cDNA reads from the same blood draw were analyzed for two donors (one aged 18 to 30 and one aged 80 or older).

The CDR3 runs 11 amino acids, cysteine and phenylalanine included. Only the CDR3 region is kept as DNA, spanning 33 bases read in frame from base 1. Germline trimming amounts to 7 bases on V and 13 bases on J, with 9 as the count of junction bases outside the gene matches. Looking up the germline V gene yields CDR1 SQVTM and CDR2 ANQGSEA. Remarks on this clonotype: No antigen is known for it. No quality values exist for individual bases; no much larger clone is one base distant.

Library method: 5' RACE. These reads were obtained on an Illumina HiSeq 2500. A second PCR of roughly 6 to 12 cycles was run with a J-beta primer mix and a sample-barcoded 5' primer. A unique molecular identifier was introduced onto each TCR beta cDNA molecule by a template-switch 5' adaptor carrying 12 random nucleotides. Each sample yielded at least 2.5 million CDR3-containing paired-end reads. First-strand cDNA synthesis was performed from all RNA using the Mint cDNA synthesis kit, with priming by a TRBC-specific oligonucleotide. Following uracil-DNA glycosylase treatment, a first 18-cycle PCR with universal primers M1SS and BC2_uni_R was performed on all cDNA. In the authors' own workflow: Each sample was normalized by randomly selecting 1 million high-quality reads, each carrying a distinct molecular identifier. Reads with shared molecular identifiers were discarded instead of being binned into consensus sequences. MiTCR, with a Q25 quality threshold and the strictest error-elimination algorithm, was used for CDR3 identification, clonotype clustering and error correction. Lower-bound total TCR beta diversity was estimated with a nonparametric unseen species model using Euler transformation. The raw public reads went through TCRdb reprocessing: fastp at Q25, MiXCR clone calling, in-frame beta chains kept. All rows with the same CDR3 protein become a single entry with the most common DNA and genes. What appears here as the V and J calls and clone size reflects TCRdb's work, not the paper's. The sample table shows around 1.5 million distinct CDR3 sequences, and almost 35% are seen once. The top ten clones comprise around 10% of the sample.

The paper as a whole reports these results and caveats: As age increased, observed TCR beta diversity per million T cells dropped in a roughly linear way, and a significant reduction was already evident by age around 41. Total diversity estimates from one million sequenced T cells were considered lower bounds and underestimates. Conclusive comparison of naive and antigen-experienced compartments was prevented by the profiling of bulk unsorted PBMCs. Observed TCR beta diversity correlated strongly with the percentage of naive T cells measured by flow cytometry. The long-lived group showed more naive CD4+ T cells, fewer expanded clones and increased TCR diversity than the aged group, suggesting age selection. Donor CMV infection status was unknown, potentially confounding age-related changes in expanded clonotypes.

The roughly 39 donors, aged roughly 6 to 95 years, were systemically healthy Caucasian individuals from Russia. Approximately 9.7 milliliters of peripheral blood were drawn from each donor into EDTA-treated Vacutainer tubes. Ficoll-Paque density-gradient centrifugation was used to isolate PBMCs, with at least 6.5 million per sample. Trizol reagent was used to extract total RNA from the PBMCs, yielding at least 5.5 micrograms per sample. For every donor, flow cytometry on a PBMC aliquot measured the percentage of naive CD45RAhigh/CD27high T cells. The clonotype was recovered from a woman in her 30s in good health. Here the chain combines TRBV29-1 and TRBJ2-4, and TRBD1 matches 8 of the central bases. The sample taken for sequencing was blood. The DNA sequence reads TGCAGCGAAAGACAGGGGACGGCCCAGTACTTC. This codes for CSERQGTAQYF.